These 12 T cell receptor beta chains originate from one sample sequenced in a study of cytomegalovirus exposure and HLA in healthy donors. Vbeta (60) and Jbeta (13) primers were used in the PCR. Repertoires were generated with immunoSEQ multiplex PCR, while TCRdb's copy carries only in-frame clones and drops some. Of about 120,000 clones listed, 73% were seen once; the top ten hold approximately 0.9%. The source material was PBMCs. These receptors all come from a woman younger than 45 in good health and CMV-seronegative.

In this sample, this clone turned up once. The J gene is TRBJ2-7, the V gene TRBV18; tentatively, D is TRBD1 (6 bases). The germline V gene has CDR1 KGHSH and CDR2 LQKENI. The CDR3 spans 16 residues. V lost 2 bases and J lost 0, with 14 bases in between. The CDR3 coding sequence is TGTGCCAGCTCACCAATCCCCGGCAGGGGCTCCTACGAGCAGTACTTC. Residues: CASSPIPGRGSYEQYF. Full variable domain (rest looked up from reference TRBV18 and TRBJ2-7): NAGVMQNPRHLVRRRGQEARLRCSPMKGHSHVYWYRQLPEEGLKFMVYLQKENIIDESGMPKERFSAEFPKEGPSILRIQQVVRGDSAAYFCASSPIPGRGSYEQYFGPGTRLTVT.

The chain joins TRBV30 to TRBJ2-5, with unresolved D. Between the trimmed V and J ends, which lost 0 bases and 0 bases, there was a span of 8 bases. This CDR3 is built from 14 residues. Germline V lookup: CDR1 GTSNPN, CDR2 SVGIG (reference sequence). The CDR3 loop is CAWSVLPYQETQYF. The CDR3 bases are TGTGCCTGGAGTGTACTACCTTACCAAGAGACCCAGTACTTC.

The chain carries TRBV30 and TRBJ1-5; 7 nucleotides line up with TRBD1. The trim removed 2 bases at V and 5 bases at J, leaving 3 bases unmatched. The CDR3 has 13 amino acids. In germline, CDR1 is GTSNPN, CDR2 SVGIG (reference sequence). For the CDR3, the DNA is TGTGCCTGGAGTTTCCAGGGGGATCAGCCCCAGCATTTT. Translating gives CAWSFQGDQPQHF.

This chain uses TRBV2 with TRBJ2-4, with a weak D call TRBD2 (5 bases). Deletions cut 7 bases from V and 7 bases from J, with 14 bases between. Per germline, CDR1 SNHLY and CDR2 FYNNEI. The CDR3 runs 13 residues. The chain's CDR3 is CASTDYTGNIQYF. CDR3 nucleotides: TGTGCCAGCACCGACTACACGGGGAACATTCAGTACTTC.

The CDR3 is CASSLWAGPQETQYF. The DNA of the CDR3 is TGTGCCAGCAGCTTATGGGCAGGCCCTCAAGAGACCCAGTACTTC. This chain connects TRBV7-8 to TRBJ2-5; D is unclear. Trimming took 2 bases from V and 2 from J, leaving 12 bases between them. This CDR3 has 15 residues. Germline CDR1 SGHVS, CDR2 FQNEAQ.

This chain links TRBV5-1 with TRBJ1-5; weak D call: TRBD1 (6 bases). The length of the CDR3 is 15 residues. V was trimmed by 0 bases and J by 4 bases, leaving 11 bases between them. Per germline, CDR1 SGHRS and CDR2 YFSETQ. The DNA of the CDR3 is TGCGCCAGCAGCTTGGATGGGCAGGGGAATCAGCCCCAGCATTTT. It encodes CASSLDGQGNQPQHF.

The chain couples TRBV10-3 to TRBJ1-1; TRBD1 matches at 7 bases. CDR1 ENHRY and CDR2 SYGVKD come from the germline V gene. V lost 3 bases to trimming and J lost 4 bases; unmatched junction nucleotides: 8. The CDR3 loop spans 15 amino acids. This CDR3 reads CAISDRGQGGTEAFF. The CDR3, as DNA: TGTGCCATCAGTGATCGGGGGCAGGGGGGCACTGAAGCTTTCTTT.

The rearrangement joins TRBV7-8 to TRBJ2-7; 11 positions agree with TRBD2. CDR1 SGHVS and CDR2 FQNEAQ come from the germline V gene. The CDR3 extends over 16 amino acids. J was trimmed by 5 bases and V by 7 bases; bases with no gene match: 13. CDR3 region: CASKAAYLAGGDEQYF. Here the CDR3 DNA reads TGTGCCAGCAAAGCCGCTTATCTAGCGGGGGGAGACGAGCAGTACTTC.

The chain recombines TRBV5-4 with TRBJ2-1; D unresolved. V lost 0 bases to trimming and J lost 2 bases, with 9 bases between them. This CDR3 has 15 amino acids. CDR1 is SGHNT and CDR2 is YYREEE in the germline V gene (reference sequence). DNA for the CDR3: TGTGCCAGCAGCTTGGACAGTGAGCCCTACAATGAGCAGTTCTTC. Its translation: CASSLDSEPYNEQFF.

Written as DNA, the CDR3 is TGTGCCAGCAGCTTATTGGGACAGGCCTATGGCTACACCTTC. As protein: CASSLLGQAYGYTF. The chain uses TRBV7-2 and TRBJ1-2, with 8 bases that match TRBD1. This CDR3 is 14 amino acids long. CDR1 is SGHTA, CDR2 FQGNSA, per germline. J was trimmed by 4 bases and V by 2 bases; bases with no gene match: 3.

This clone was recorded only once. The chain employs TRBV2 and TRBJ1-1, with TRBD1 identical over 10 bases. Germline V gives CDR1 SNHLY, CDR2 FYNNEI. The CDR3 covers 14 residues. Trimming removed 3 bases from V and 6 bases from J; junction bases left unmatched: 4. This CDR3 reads CASSDPGQGAEAFF. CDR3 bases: TGTGCCAGCAGTGATCCCGGACAGGGGGCTGAAGCTTTCTTT.

DNA for the CDR3: TGTGCCAGCACGCAACGGGGCGGGAGGGGAGAGACCCAGTACTTC. This encodes CASTQRGGRGETQYF. This rearrangement joins TRBV6-1 to TRBJ2-5; 9 bases align to TRBD2. This CDR3 spans 15 amino acids. Germline V gene sequence: CDR1 MNHNS, CDR2 SASEGT. V was pared by 7 bases and J by 4 bases, with 10 bases of the junction left unmatched.